A selection of T cell receptor beta chains follows, all from one sample in a study of blood T cell repertoires in COVID-19. Sequencing was performed with immunoSEQ multiplex PCR; in TCRdb, only in-frame clones are kept and a portion is missing. The profile covers about 52,000 clones, with under 85% appearing a single time and 6.9% taken by the ten largest. Specimen: peripheral blood. Every receptor here comes from an older man with active COVID-19. Both conserved end residues are trimmed from each CDR3.

J	V	CDR3
TRBJ2-7	TRBV6-2/TRBV6-3	ASSYSDSSYEQY
TRBJ2-5	TRBV6-6	ASSYTSGGEETQY
TRBJ2-1	TRBV3-1/TRBV3-2	ASSPVGLAHNEQF
TRBJ1-4	TRBV5-1	ASSLEGTGDEKLF
TRBJ1-1	TRBV19	ASRGLNTEAF
TRBJ2-7	TRBV30	AWSYPGQGKYEQY
TRBJ2-4	TRBV12-3/TRBV12-4	ASSRTENIQY
TRBJ2-1	TRBV29-1	SGGTSNYNEQF
TRBJ1-6	TRBV3-1/TRBV3-2	ASSQDPQIPGPNSPLH
TRBJ2-5	TRBV30	AWIERGRKQETQY
TRBJ2-3	TRBV2	ASSEDERGGADTQY
TRBJ1-6	TRBV5-1	ASSWDGTANSPLH
TRBJ2-5	TRBV7-9	ASSLEQAGTQY
TRBJ1-5	TRBV7-8	ASSLSGEGQPQH
TRBJ1-1	TRBV14	ASSQDRLEPRGTEAF
TRBJ1-5	TRBV9	ASSVAPDSNQPQH
TRBJ1-1	TRBV10-1	ARGTVVGTEAF
TRBJ1-4	TRBV28	ASSTIGGHEKLF
TRBJ2-3	TRBV7-2	ASSLGFEGDTQY
TRBJ1-6	TRBV6-5	ASSSRGNSPLH
TRBJ2-2	TRBV3-1/TRBV3-2	ASSQAGTSGTGELF
TRBJ2-5	TRBV29-1	SVERMGRQETQY
TRBJ1-1	TRBV7-6	ASSLYPDGAGTEAF
TRBJ2-3	TRBV5-1	ASSLGGTSGTDTQY
TRBJ2-5	TRBV7-9	ASSAAQGWFAEETQY
TRBJ2-7	TRBV9	ASSPGDRFSYEQY
TRBJ2-1	TRBV18	ASSPPWTGTSYNEQF
TRBJ1-2	TRBV28	ATGQEYGYT
TRBJ2-2	TRBV7-2	ASSETSGGPTGELF
TRBJ2-2	TRBV10-3	AINAGTGELF
TRBJ2-7	TRBV29-1	SVVRGYEQY
TRBJ2-5	TRBV3-1/TRBV3-2	ASSQNQETQY
TRBJ2-2	TRBV4-3	ASSQDRGRGVPGELF
TRBJ2-7	TRBV6-5	ASSYGTIDEQY
TRBJ1-2	TRBV7-6	ASSSEPQGLVYGYT
TRBJ2-5	TRBV28	ASSFGLLADHQETQY
TRBJ2-3	TRBV24-1	ATSAATSSTDTQY
TRBJ1-1	TRBV6-5	ASLDTLNTEAF
TRBJ2-2	TRBV21-1	ASSLAEGALNTGELF
TRBJ2-1	TRBV5-8	ASSSREGYNEQF
TRBJ2-1	TRBV21-1	ASSKGMLTSGGYEQF
TRBJ2-5	TRBV30	AWSVLQGGETQY
TRBJ2-7	TRBV6-2/TRBV6-3	ASSYQTSGGSYEQY
TRBJ1-1	TRBV24-1	ATSVGPQGSPGMNTEAF
TRBJ1-2	TRBV18	ASSPPEYQGRYGYT
TRBJ2-7	TRBV6-1	ASSDDSPYEQY
TRBJ2-7	TRBV6-6	ASSYSGTGYEQY
TRBJ1-2	TRBV6-4	ASSKGQVSAGYGYT
TRBJ1-1	TRBV27	ASSYEQGNTEAF
TRBJ2-7	TRBV5-1	ASSSEGSGVENSYEQY